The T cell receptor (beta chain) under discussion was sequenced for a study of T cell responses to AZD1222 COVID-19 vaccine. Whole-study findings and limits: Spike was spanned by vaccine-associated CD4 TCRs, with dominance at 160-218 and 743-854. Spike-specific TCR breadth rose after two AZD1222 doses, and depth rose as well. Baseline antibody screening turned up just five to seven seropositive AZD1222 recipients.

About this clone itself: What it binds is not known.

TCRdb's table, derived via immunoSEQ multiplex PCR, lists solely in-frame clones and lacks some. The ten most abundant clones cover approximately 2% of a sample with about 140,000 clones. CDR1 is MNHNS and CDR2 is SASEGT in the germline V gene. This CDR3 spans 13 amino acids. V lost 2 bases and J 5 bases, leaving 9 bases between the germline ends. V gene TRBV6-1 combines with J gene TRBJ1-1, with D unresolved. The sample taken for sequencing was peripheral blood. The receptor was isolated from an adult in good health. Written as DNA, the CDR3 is TGTGCCAGCAGTGAATTAATGGGAACTGAAGCTTTCTTT. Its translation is CASSELMGTEAFF.